This TCR beta chain was identified during a study of blood T cell repertoires in COVID-19. About the study: Sample material is recorded as cDNA or gDNA derived from T cells, B-cell-depleted T cells, or PBMCs.

V shed 3 bases and J shed 0 bases, with 11 bases lying between them. Germline V gene data show CDR1 as MNHEY and CDR2 as SMNVEV (reference sequence). The CDR3 has 15 residues. In the source study's methods: By means of reference gene primer amplification, nucleated cell counts were estimated. Here immunoSEQ multiplex PCR was the method, and the copy in TCRdb shows in-frame clones only, minus some. V and J calls and clone size follow that table, whereas D and trimming were derived from the DNA. The sample consists of 70,000 to 85,000 clones, about 82% of them appearing once. This sequence originates from a woman older than 75 with acute or convalescent COVID-19. Material for sequencing was peripheral blood. The V and J genes are TRBV27 and TRBJ1-1; tentatively, D is TRBD1 (5 bases). Here the CDR3 DNA reads TGTGCCAGCAGTTTGAAGGGGATGGTGAACACTGAAGCTTTCTTT. It yields the protein CASSLKGMVNTEAFF.